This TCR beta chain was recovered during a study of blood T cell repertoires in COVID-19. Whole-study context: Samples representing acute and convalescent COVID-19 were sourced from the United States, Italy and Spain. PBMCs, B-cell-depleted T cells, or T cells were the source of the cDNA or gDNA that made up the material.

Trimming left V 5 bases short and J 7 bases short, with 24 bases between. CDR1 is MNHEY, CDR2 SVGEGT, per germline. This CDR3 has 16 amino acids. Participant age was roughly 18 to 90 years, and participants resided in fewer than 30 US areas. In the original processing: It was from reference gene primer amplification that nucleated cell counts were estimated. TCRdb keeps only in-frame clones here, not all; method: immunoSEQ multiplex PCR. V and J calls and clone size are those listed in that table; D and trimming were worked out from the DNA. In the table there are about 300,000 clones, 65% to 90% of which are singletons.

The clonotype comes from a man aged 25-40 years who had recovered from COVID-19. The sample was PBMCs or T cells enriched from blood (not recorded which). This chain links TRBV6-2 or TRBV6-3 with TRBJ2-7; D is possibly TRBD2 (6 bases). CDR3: CASSPARAGTAGEQYF. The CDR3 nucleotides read TGTGCCAGCAGTCCGGCTCGGGCAGGAACGGCGGGAGAGCAGTACTTC.